The source of this TCR beta chain is a study of blood T cell repertoires in COVID-19. Overall study context: COVID-19 samples from acute and convalescent phases originated in the United States, Italy and Spain. The cDNA or gDNA used as material had been derived from T cells, B-cell-depleted T cells, or PBMCs.

In the original processing: Counts of nucleated cells, estimated from reference gene primer amplification, were obtained. The repertoire was sequenced with immunoSEQ multiplex PCR; TCRdb's copy has only in-frame clones and lacks some. That table supplies the V and J calls and clone size; D and trimming were determined from the DNA. The sample holds roughly 73,000 clones; around 86% are singletons and the top ten take approximately 30%. V was shortened by 0 bases and J by 7 bases, with 14 bases between the two germline ends. CDR1 and CDR2 from the germline V gene are SGHRS and YFSETQ. The CDR3 is made up of 15 amino acids.

V usage is TRBV5-1 and J usage is TRBJ2-1, with D unresolved. Sample: peripheral blood. The TCR was taken from a woman of 80 years or more with active or convalescent COVID-19. Written as DNA, the CDR3 is TGCGCCAGCAGCTTGGTTAGTTCCCCAGGAAATGAGCAGTTCTTC. Translation gives CASSLVSSPGNEQFF.